The T cell receptor beta chain described here comes from a study of blood T cell repertoires in COVID-19. About the study: Samples representing acute and convalescent COVID-19 were sourced from the United States, Italy and Spain. Nucleic acid was either cDNA or gDNA, and it came from T cells, B-cell-depleted T cells, or PBMCs.

This CDR3 spans 16 amino acids. CDR1 and CDR2 from the germline V gene are PRHDT and FYEKMQ (reference sequence). V lost 7 bases and J lost 0, with 18 bases in between. Methods used by the authors: Nucleated cell number was recorded as an estimate derived from reference gene primer amplification. TCRdb keeps only in-frame clones here, not all; method: immunoSEQ multiplex PCR. V and J calls and clone size are as listed in that table; D and trimming were resolved from the DNA. The table lists about 150,000 clones, roughly 88% of them singletons. This chain uses TRBV13 with TRBJ1-1; a weak D match, TRBD1 (6 bases). Sequencing input: peripheral blood. This clonotype was obtained from a woman between 45 and 60 years old in a cohort sampled during active or convalescent COVID-19. The CDR3 is CASTLRRDRLNTEAFF. For the CDR3, the DNA is TGTGCCAGCACATTGAGGCGTGACAGGTTGAACACTGAAGCTTTCTTT.